This TCR beta chain originates from a study of cytomegalovirus exposure and HLA in healthy donors. This PCR relied on a set of 60 Vbeta primers and 13 Jbeta primers. Generated by immunoSEQ multiplex PCR, the TCRdb table keeps only in-frame clones and is missing some. Among 95,000 to 100,000 clones listed, about 72% were seen once. General study findings and limits: Association of 15,000 to 20,000 TCR beta sequences with HLA alleles was found at 0.05 false discovery rate in a later analysis. Within an earlier analysis, most TCR beta V segments proved productive either about 87% or about 30% of the time.

The CDR3 totals 13 residues. Germline V gene lookup returns CDR1 MNHNY and CDR2 SVGAGI (reference sequence). V dropped 4 bases and J dropped 4 bases, with 11 bases sitting between them. Regarding this clone: Its antigen is still unknown.

This receptor was identified in a woman in her sixties or seventies in good health and CMV-seropositive. The sequenced material came from PBMCs. This chain joins TRBV6-6 and TRBJ2-7; D is perhaps TRBD1 (6 bases). In nucleotides, the CDR3 is TGTGCCAGCAGTTCCGGACAGACATACGAGCAGTACTTC. The encoded protein is CASSSGQTYEQYF.